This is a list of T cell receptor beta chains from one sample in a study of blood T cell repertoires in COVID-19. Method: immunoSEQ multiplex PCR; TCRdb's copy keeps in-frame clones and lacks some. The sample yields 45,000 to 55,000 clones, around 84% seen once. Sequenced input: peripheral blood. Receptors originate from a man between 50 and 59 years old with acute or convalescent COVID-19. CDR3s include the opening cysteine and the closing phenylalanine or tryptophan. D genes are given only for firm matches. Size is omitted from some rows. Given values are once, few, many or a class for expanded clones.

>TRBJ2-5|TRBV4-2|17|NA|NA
CASSQDPHPGGLETQYF
TGTGCCAGCAGCCAAGATCCTCATCCCGGGGGACTGGAGACCCAGTACTTC
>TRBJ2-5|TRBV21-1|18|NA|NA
CASSIVGGGTVGKKTQYF
NA
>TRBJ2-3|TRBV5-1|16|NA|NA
CASSRTLEETRHTQYF
TGCGCCAGCAGCCGGACTCTCGAAGAGACACGTCATACGCAGTATTTT
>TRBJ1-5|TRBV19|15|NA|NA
CASSMLGQDNQPQHF
TGTGCCAGTAGTATGCTAGGACAAGACAATCAGCCCCAGCATTTT
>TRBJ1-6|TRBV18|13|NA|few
CASSPGEGSPLHF
TGTGCCAGCTCACCAGGAGAGGGATCACCCCTCCACTTT
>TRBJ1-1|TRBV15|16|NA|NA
CATSTDFTGLNTEAFF
TGTGCCACCAGCACAGATTTTACAGGGCTGAACACTGAAGCTTTCTTT
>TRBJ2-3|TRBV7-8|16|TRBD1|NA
CASSLGFYRGRDTQYF
TGTGCCAGCAGCTTAGGCTTTTACAGGGGGCGGGATACGCAGTATTTT
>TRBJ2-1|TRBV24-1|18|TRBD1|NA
CATSDSPGQTSSYNEQFF
TGTGCCACCAGTGATTCCCCGGGACAGACAAGCTCCTACAATGAGCAGTTCTTC
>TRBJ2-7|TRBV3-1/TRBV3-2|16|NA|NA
CASSQDLYRASYEQYF
TGTGCCAGCAGCCAAGATCTTTACAGGGCTTCCTACGAGCAGTACTTC
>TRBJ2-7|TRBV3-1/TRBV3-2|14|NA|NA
CASSREGGSGEQYF
TGTGCCAGCAGCCGAGAGGGCGGGTCGGGCGAGCAGTACTTC
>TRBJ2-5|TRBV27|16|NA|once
CASSLLGGDRKETQYF
TGTGCCAGCAGTTTACTGGGCGGGGACAGAAAAGAGACCCAGTACTTC
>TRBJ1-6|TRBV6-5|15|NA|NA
CASSTATRGWTPLHF
TGTGCCAGCAGTACCGCGACACGGGGATGGACACCCCTCCACTTT
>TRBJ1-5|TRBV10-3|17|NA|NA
CAISESLFYSYNQPQHF
TGTGCCATCAGTGAGTCGTTATTCTACAGTTACAATCAGCCCCAGCATTTT
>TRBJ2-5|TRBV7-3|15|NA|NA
CASSPHQTGQETQYF
TGTGCCAGCAGCCCACACCAGACAGGCCAAGAGACCCAGTACTTC
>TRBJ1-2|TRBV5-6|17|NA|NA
CASSPGGGFPANYGYTF
TGTGCCAGCAGCCCCGGCGGGGGGTTTCCCGCTAACTATGGCTACACCTTC
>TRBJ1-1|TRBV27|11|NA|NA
CASSYAGEAFF
TGTGCCAGCAGTTACGCGGGTGAAGCTTTCTTT